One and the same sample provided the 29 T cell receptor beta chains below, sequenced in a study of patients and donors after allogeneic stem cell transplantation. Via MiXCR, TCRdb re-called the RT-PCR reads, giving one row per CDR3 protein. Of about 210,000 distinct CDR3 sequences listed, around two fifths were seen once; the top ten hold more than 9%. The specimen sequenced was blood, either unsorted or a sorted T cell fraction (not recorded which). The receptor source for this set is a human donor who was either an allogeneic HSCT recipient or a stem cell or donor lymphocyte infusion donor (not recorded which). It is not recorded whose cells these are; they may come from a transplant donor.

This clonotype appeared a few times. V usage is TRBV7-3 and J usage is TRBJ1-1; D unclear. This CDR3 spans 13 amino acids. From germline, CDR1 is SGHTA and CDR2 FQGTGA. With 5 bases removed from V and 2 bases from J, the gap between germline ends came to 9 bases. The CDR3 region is CASSNDGNTEAFF. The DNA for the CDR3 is TGTGCCAGCAGCAACGACGGAAACACTGAAGCTTTCTTT.

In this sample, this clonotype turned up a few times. The CDR3 reads CSARVGNTLGEQYF. CDR3 coding DNA: TGCAGTGCTAGAGTGGGTAACACTTTGGGGGAGCAGTACTTC. This rearrangement joins TRBV20-1 to TRBJ2-7; D is unclear. V was pared by 1 base and J by 7 bases, with 17 bases between. CDR3 length: 14 residues. Germline CDR1 and CDR2: DFQATT and SNEGSKA (reference sequence).

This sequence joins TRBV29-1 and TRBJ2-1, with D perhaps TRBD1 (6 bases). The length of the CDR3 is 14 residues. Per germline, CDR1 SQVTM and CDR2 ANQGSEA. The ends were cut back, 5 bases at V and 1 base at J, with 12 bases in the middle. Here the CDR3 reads CSVNRVRSYNEQFF. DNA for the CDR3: TGCAGCGTTAACAGGGTTCGGTCCTACAATGAGCAGTTCTTC.

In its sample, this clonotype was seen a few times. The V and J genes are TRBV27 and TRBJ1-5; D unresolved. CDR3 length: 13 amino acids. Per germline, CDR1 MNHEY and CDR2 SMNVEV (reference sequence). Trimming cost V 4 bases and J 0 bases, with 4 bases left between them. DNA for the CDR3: TGTGCCAGCAGTTCTATTAGCAATCAGCCCCAGCATTTT. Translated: CASSSISNQPQHF.

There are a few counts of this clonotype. CDR3 protein: CALDPRNQETQYF. The CDR3 bases are TGTGCCTTGGACCCACGAAACCAAGAGACCCAGTACTTC. J is TRBJ2-5 and V is TRBV30, with unresolved D. The CDR3 length is 13 residues. The germline CDR1 and CDR2 sequences are GTSNPN and SVGIG (reference sequence). Trimming shortened V by 7 bases and J by 0 bases, and 12 bases separated the two germline ends.

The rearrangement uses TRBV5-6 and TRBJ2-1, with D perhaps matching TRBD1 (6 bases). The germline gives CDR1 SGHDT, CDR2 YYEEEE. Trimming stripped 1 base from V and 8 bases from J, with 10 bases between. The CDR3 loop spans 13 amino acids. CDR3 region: CASSLTDSDEQFF. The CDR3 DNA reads TGTGCCAGCAGCTTGACGGACAGCGATGAGCAGTTCTTC.

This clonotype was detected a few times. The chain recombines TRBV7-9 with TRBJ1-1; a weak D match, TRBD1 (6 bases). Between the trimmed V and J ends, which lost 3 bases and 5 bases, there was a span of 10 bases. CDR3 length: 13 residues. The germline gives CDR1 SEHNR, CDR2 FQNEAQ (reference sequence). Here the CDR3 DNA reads TGTGCCAGCAGCTTCGGGGGGCATACTGAAGCTTTCTTT. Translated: CASSFGGHTEAFF. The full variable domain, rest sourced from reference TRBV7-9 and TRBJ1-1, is DTGVSQNPRHKITKRGQNVTFRCDPISEHNRLYWYRQTLGQGPEFLTYFQNEAQLEKSRLLSDRFSAERPKGSFSTLEIQRTEQGDSAMYLCASSFGGHTEAFFGQGTRLTVV.

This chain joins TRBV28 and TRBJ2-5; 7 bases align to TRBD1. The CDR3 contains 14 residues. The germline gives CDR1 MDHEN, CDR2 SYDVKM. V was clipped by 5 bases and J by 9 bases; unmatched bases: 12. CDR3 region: CASSPPTGAVAQYF. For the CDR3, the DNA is TGTGCCAGCAGTCCCCCTACAGGGGCCGTAGCCCAGTACTTC.

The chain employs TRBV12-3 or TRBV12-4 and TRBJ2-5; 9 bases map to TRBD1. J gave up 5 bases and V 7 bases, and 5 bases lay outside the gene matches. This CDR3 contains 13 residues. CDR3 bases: TGTGCCAGCAAGTTACAGGGGGCTGAGACCCAGTACTTC. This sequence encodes CASKLQGAETQYF.

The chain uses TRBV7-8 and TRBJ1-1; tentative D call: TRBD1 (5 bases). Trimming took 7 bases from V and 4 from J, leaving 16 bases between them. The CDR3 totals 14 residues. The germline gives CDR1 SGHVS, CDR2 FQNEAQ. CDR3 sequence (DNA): TGTGCCAGCACTCCGGCCCGGGGCCGCACTGAAGCTTTCTTT. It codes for CASTPARGRTEAFF.

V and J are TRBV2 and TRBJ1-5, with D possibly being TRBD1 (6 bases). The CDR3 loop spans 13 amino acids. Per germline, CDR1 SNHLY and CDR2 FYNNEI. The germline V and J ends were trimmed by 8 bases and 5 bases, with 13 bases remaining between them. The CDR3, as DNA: TGTGCCAGCCGGTGGGGGGGCGATCAGCCCCAGCATTTT. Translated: CASRWGGDQPQHF.

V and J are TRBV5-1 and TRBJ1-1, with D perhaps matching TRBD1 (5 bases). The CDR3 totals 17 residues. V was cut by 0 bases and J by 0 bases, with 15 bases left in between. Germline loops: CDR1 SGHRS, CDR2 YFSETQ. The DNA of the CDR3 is TGCGCCAGCAGCTTGGTAAGACAGCGTACGTTGAACACTGAAGCTTTCTTT. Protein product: CASSLVRQRTLNTEAFF.

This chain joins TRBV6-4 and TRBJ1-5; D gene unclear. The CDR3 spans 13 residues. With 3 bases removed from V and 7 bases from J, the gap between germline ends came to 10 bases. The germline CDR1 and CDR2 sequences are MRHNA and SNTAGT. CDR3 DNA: TGTGCCAGCAGTGAGGCGGGCGGGCAGCCCCAGCATTTT. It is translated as CASSEAGGQPQHF.

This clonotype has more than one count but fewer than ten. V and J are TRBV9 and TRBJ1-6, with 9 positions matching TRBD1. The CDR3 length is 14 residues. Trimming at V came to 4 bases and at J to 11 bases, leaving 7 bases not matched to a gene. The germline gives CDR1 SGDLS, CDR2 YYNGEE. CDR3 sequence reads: CASSLGQGGTPLHF. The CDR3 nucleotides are TGTGCCAGCAGCCTGGGACAGGGAGGGACACCCCTCCACTTT.

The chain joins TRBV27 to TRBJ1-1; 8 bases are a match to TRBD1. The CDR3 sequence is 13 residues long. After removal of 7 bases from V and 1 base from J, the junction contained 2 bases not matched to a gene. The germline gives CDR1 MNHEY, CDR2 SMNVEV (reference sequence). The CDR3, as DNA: TGTGCCAGCAAGGACAGGGAGAACACTGAAGCTTTCTTT. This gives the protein CASKDRENTEAFF.

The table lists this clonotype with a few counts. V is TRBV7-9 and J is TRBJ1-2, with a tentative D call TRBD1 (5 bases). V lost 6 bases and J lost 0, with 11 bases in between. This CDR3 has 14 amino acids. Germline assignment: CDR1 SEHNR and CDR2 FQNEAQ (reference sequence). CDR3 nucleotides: TGTGCCAGCAGTCGACAGCTGCCTAACTATGGCTACACCTTC. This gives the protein CASSRQLPNYGYTF.

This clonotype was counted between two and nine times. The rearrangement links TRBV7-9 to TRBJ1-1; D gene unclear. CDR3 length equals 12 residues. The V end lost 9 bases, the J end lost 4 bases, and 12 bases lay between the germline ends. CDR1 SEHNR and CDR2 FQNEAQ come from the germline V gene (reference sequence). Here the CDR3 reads CASSPGSTEAFF. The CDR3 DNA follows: TGTGCCAGTTCCCCGGGGAGCACTGAAGCTTTCTTT.

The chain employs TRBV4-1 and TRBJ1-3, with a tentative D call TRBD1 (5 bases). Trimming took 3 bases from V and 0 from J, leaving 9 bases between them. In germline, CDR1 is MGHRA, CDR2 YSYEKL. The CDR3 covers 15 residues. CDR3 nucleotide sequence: TGCGCCAGCAGCCAGAGACAGCTCTCTGGAAACACCATATATTTT. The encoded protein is CASSQRQLSGNTIYF.

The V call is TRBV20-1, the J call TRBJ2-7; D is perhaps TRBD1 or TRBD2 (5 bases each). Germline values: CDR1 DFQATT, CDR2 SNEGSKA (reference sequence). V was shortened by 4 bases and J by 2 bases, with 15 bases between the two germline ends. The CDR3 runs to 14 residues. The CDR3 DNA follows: TGCAGTGCTACCCCAGGGAGTCGGGCCTACGAGCAGTACTTC. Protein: CSATPGSRAYEQYF.

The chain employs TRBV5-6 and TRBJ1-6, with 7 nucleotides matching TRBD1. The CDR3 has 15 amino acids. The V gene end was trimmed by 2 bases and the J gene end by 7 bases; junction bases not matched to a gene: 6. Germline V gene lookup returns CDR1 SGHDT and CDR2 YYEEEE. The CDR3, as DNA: TGTGCCAGCAGCTTATGGGACAGAGTAAATTCACCCCTCCACTTT. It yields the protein CASSLWDRVNSPLHF. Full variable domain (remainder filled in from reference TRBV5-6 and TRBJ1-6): DAGVTQSPTHLIKTRGQQVTLRCSPKSGHDTVSWYQQALGQGPQFIFQYYEEEERQRGNFPDRFSGHQFPNYSSELNVNALLLGDSALYLCASSLWDRVNSPLHFGNGTRLTVT.

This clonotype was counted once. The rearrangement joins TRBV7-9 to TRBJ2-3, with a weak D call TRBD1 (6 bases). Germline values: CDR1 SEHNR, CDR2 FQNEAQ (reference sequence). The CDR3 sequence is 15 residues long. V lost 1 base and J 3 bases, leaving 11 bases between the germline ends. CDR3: CASSLEGGSTDTQYF. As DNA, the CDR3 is TGTGCCAGCAGCTTAGAAGGGGGAAGTACAGATACGCAGTATTTT.

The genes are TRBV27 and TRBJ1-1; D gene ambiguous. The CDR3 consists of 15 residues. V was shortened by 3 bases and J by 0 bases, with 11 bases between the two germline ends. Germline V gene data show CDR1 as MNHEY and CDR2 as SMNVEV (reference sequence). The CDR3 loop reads CASSLGTFMNTEAFF. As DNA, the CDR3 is TGTGCCAGCAGTTTGGGTACTTTCATGAACACTGAAGCTTTCTTT.

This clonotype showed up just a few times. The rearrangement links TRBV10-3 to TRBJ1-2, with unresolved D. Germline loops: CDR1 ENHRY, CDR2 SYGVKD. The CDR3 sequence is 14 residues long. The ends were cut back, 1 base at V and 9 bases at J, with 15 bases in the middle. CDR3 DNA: TGTGCCATCAGTGAGTACAACACCGTTGGGAGCTACACCTTC. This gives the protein CAISEYNTVGSYTF.

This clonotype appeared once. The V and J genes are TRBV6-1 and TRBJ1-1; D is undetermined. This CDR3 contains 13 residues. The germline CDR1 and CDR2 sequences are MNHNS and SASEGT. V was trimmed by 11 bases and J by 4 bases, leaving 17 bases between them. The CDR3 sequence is CASRGFWGTEAFF. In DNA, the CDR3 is TGTGCCTCGCGCGGATTTTGGGGCACTGAAGCTTTCTTT.

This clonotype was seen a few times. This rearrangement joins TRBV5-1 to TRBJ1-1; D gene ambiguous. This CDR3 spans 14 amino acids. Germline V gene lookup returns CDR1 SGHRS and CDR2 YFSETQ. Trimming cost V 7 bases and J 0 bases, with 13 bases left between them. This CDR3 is CASRRTGLNTEAFF. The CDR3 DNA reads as TGCGCCAGCCGACGGACGGGATTGAACACTGAAGCTTTCTTT.

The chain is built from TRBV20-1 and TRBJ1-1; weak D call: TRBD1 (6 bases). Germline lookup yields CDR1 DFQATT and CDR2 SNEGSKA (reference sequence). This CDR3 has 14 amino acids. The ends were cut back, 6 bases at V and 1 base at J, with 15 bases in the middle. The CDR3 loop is CSAETGHSNTEAFF. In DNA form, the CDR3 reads TGCAGTGCCGAGACGGGACATTCGAACACTGAAGCTTTCTTT.

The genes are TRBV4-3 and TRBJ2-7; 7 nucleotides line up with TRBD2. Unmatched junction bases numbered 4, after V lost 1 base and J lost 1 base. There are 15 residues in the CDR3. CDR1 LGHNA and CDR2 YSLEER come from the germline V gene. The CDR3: CASSQGPGGSYEQYF. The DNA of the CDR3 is TGCGCCAGCAGCCAAGGCCCCGGGGGGTCCTACGAGCAGTACTTC.

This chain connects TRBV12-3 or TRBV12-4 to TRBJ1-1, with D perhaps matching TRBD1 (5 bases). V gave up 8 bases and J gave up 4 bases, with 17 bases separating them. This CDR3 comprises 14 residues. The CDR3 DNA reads TGTGCCAGCGGTGACAGACCCGGGATCACTGAAGCTTTCTTT. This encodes CASGDRPGITEAFF.

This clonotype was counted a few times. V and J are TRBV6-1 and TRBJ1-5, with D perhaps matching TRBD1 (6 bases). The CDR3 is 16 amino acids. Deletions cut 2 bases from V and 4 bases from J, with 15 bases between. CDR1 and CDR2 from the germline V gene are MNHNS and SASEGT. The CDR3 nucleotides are TGTGCCAGCAGTGAATGGTTCAACAGGGCTAATCAGCCCCAGCATTTT. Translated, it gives CASSEWFNRANQPQHF.